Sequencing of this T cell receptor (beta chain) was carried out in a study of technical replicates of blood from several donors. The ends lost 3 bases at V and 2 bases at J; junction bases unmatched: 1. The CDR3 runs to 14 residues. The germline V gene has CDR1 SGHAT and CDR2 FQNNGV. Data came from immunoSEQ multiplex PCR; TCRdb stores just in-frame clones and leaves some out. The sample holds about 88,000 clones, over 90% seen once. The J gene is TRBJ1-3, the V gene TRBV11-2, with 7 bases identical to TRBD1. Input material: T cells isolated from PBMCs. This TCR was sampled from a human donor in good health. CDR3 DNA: TGTGCCAGCAGCTTGGACAGGCCTGGAAACACCATATATTTT. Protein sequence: CASSLDRPGNTIYF. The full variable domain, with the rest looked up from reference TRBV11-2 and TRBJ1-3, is EAGVAQSPRYKIIEKRQSVAFWCNPISGHATLYWYQQILGQGPKLLIQFQNNGVVDDSQLPKDRFSAERLKGVDSTLKIQPAKLEDSAVYLCASSLDRPGNTIYFGEGSWLTVV.